This section outlines one TCR beta chain sequence together with its context. Between the trimmed V and J ends, which lost 7 bases and 5 bases, there was a span of 14 bases. The CDR3 length is 14 residues. Germline loops: CDR1 MDHEN, CDR2 SYDVKM. This sample is drawn from a study of control samples from healthy donors and cancer patients. Clones were sequenced by immunoSEQ multiplex PCR, and TCRdb holds only the in-frame ones, with some missing. The repertoire holds roughly 220,000 clones, with about 95% as singletons. Specimen: blood. The clonotype originates from a man in his fifties or sixties in good health. The rearrangement uses TRBV28 and TRBJ2-2, with a weak D call TRBD2 (7 bases). The DNA of the CDR3 is TGTGCCAGCACTGGGGGGGCGCGTACCGGGGAGCTGTTTTTT. Its protein is CASTGGARTGELFF.